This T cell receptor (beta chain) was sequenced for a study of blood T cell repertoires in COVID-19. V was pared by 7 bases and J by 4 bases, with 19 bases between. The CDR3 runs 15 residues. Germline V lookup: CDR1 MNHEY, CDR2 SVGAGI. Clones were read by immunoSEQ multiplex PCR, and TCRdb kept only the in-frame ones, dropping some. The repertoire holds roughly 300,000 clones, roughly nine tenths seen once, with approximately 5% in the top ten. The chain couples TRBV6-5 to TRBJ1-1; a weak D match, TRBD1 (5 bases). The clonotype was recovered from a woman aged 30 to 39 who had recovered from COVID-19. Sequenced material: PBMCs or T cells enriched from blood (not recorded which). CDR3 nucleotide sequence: TGTGCCAGCATCTGGGGTTTTCAGGGAGGCACTGAAGCTTTCTTT. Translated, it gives CASIWGFQGGTEAFF.